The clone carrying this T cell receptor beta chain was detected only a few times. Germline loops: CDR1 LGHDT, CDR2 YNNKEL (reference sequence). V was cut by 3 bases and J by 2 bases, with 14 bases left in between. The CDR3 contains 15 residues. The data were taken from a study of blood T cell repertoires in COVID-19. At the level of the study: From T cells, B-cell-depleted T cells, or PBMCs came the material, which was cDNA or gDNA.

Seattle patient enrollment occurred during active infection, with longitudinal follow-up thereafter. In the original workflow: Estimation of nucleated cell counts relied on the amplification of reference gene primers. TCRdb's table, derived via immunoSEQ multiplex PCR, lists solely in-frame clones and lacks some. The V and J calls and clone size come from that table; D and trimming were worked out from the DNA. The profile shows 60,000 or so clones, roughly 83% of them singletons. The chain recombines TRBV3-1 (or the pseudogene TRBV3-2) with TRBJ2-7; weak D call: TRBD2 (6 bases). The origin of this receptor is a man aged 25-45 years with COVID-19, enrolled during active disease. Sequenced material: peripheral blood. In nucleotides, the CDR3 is TGTGCCAGCAGCCAGAGGCTTAGCGGTCCCTACGAGCAGTACTTC. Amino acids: CASSQRLSGPYEQYF.